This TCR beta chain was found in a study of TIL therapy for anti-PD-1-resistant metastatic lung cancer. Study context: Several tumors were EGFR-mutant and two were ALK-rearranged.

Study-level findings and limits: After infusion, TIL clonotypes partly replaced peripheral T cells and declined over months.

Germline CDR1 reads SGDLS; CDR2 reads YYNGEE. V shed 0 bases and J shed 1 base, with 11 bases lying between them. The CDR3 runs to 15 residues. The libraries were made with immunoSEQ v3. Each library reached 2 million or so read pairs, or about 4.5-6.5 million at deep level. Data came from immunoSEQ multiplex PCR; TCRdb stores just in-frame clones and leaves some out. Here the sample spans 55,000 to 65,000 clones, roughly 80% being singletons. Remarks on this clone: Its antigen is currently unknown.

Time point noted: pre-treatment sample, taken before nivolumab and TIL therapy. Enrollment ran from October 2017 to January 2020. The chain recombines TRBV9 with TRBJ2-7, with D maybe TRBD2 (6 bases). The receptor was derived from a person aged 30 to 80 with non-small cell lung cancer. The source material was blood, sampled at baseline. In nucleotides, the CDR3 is TGTGCCAGCAGCGTAGGGGGTAGCGGTTCCTACGAGCAGTACTTC. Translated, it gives CASSVGGSGSYEQYF. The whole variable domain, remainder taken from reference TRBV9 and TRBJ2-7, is DSGVTQTPKHLITATGQRVTLRCSPRSGDLSVYWYQQSLDQGLQFLIQYYNGEERAKGNILERFSAQQFPDLHSELNLSSLELGDSALYFCASSVGGSGSYEQYFGPGTRLTVT.